Reported below is one T cell receptor beta chain. Only in-frame clones appear in the TCRdb table, and some are missing; sequencing was by immunoSEQ multiplex PCR. The sample shows about 350,000 clones, roughly 91% of them seen only once. Germline V lookup: CDR1 MNHEY, CDR2 SMNVEV (reference sequence). The CDR3 has 14 residues. The sample comes from a study of Ad26.COV2.S vaccination and SARS-CoV-2 variants. Across the whole study: The donor participated in the COV1001 trial, in its Ad26.COV2.S arm.

Treatment denoted: some 20 received Ad26.COV2.S at low or high dose, single or two shots; roughly 5 received placebo; per-sample allocation not given. Day 63 after the first vaccine or placebo injection was the time point for sampling. The clonotype comes from a person aged 18-65 years who received the Ad26.COV2.S COVID-19 vaccine or a placebo. The starting material was peripheral blood, obtained in a trial of Ad26.COV2.S vaccine versus placebo. The chain combines TRBV27 with TRBJ1-6, with D possibly TRBD1 on 5 matching bases. CDR3 coding DNA: TGTGGTTCGGGGGGGGGAAGTGATAATTCACCCCTCCACTTT. Its protein product is CGSGGGSDNSPLHF.